The 29 T cell receptor beta chains in this list originate from one sample, sequenced in a study of cytomegalovirus exposure and HLA in healthy donors. Primers for the PCR totalled 60 Vbeta and 13 Jbeta. Repertoires were generated with immunoSEQ multiplex PCR, while TCRdb's copy carries only in-frame clones and drops some. This table has around 85,000 clones, around 81% appearing once. Sequencing was performed on PBMCs. These receptor sequences come from a male donor in good health and CMV-seronegative.

V usage is TRBV14 and J usage is TRBJ2-3; D remains ambiguous. Germline-derived CDR1 and CDR2 are SGHDN and FVKESK. Trimming shortened V by 6 bases and J by 5 bases, and 6 bases separated the two germline ends. There are 11 residues in the CDR3. The DNA of the CDR3 is TGTGCCAGCAGGGTTAGAGATACGCAGTATTTT. Translation gives CASRVRDTQYF.

This clone appeared a few times. The chain recombines TRBV25-1 with TRBJ2-1; a weak D match, TRBD2 (5 bases). V lost 1 base to trimming and J lost 6 bases, with 10 bases between them. The CDR3 consists of 14 residues. Germline lookup yields CDR1 MGHDK and CDR2 SYGVNS. The CDR3 reads CASSESSGINEQFF. In DNA form, the CDR3 reads TGTGCCAGCAGTGAATCATCGGGGATCAATGAGCAGTTCTTC.

This chain uses TRBV29-1 with TRBJ1-1; D call uncertain. Germline assignment: CDR1 SQVTM and CDR2 ANQGSEA. The CDR3 totals 14 residues. The germline V and J ends were trimmed by 0 bases and 4 bases, with 12 bases remaining between them. This CDR3 reads CSVEEMAAGTEAFF. CDR3 coding DNA: TGCAGCGTTGAAGAGATGGCGGCGGGCACTGAAGCTTTCTTT.

About this clone: The junction departs from the called germline gene at one end, perhaps through a read error. V usage is TRBV28 and J usage is TRBJ1-5; tentatively, D is TRBD1 (6 bases). Per germline, CDR1 MDHEN and CDR2 SYDVKM. The CDR3 is made up of 18 amino acids. The CDR3 nucleotides read TGTGCCAGCAGTTCACCGGAGGGGGGGCTTCATAGCAATCAGCCCCAGAATTTT. This codes for CASSSPEGGLHSNQPQNF.

This chain uses TRBV15 with TRBJ2-1, with 8 bases matching TRBD1. V shed 1 base and J 9 bases; nucleotides not matched to a gene: 14. Germline V gene data show CDR1 as LNHNV and CDR2 as YYDKDF (reference sequence). The CDR3 totals 17 residues. CDR3 loop: CATSRGIPGQVPSEQFF. The CDR3 coding sequence is TGTGCCACCAGCAGAGGAATTCCGGGACAGGTCCCAAGTGAGCAGTTCTTC.

The chain is built from TRBV7-8 and TRBJ2-1, with TRBD2 as a possible D gene (5 bases). The germline gives CDR1 SGHVS, CDR2 FQNEAQ. V shed 1 base and J shed 14 bases, with 12 bases lying between them. CDR3 length equals 12 residues. In nucleotides, the CDR3 is TGTGCCAGCAGCTTAGTCCGGGGTGGGGAGTTCTTC. The encoded protein is CASSLVRGGEFF.

This chain uses TRBV30 with TRBJ1-6; TRBD1 might be the D (6 bases). V lost 1 base and J lost 3, with 19 bases in between. The CDR3 length is 18 residues. Germline CDR1 GTSNPN, CDR2 SVGIG (reference sequence). CDR3 sequence (DNA): TGTGCCTGGAGTGCCGCGGATAGGGGGAGATACTATAATTCACCCCTCCACTTT. Its translation is CAWSAADRGRYYNSPLHF.

This rearrangement joins TRBV6-5 to TRBJ1-4; tentatively, D is TRBD1 (6 bases). The germline V gene has CDR1 MNHEY and CDR2 SVGAGI. V was shortened by 8 bases and J by 4 bases, with 11 bases between the two germline ends. This CDR3 has 13 amino acids. This CDR3 is CASVDSLNEKLFF. CDR3 DNA sequence: TGTGCCAGCGTGGACAGCCTTAATGAAAAACTGTTTTTT.

This chain joins TRBV28 and TRBJ2-5, with TRBD1 matching over 8 bases. CDR3 length: 15 residues. CDR1 is MDHEN, CDR2 SYDVKM, per germline. J gave up 5 bases and V 3 bases, and 8 bases lay outside the gene matches. The CDR3 DNA is TGTGCCAGCAGTTTGGTCAGGGGGCGCGGGGAGACCCAGTACTTC. This encodes CASSLVRGRGETQYF.

This sequence joins TRBV19 and TRBJ1-5; 7 bases align to TRBD1. Germline V gene data show CDR1 as LNHDA and CDR2 as SQIVND (reference sequence). The CDR3 loop spans 16 amino acids. The V segment lost 1 base and the J segment 6 bases; nucleotides outside the gene matches: 9. The CDR3 region has the DNA TGTGCCAGTAGTATAGGACAGGGTGACGCGGGTCAGCCCCAGCATTTT. It codes for CASSIGQGDAGQPQHF.

The rearrangement uses TRBV19 and TRBJ2-1; a weak D match, TRBD2 (6 bases). Germline V gene data show CDR1 as LNHDA and CDR2 as SQIVND (reference sequence). The CDR3 is 15 residues long. V lost 6 bases, J lost 8 bases, and 20 bases lay in between. The CDR3 DNA follows: TGTGCCAGTAGAAGGGCCGGGCGGGACGTAGATGAGCAGTTCTTC. This encodes CASRRAGRDVDEQFF.

The rearrangement joins TRBV7-9 to TRBJ1-2, with D possibly matching TRBD1 (5 bases). The CDR3 is 13 residues long. Trimming removed 1 base at V and 12 bases at J, with 15 bases between. Germline V gene lookup returns CDR1 SEHNR and CDR2 FQNEAQ (reference sequence). The CDR3 nucleotides are TGTGCCAGCAGCTTAGGTGGTCAGGGTTGGAACACCTTC. Protein sequence: CASSLGGQGWNTF.

This chain uses TRBV6-6 with TRBJ1-1; no reliable D call. This CDR3 has 12 residues. V lost 4 bases and J lost 5, with 8 bases in between. CDR1 is MNHNY, CDR2 SVGAGI, per germline (reference sequence). CDR3 nucleotides: TGTGCCAGCAGTTCCGGGGTGACTGAAGCTTTCTTT. Protein: CASSSGVTEAFF.

The rearrangement joins TRBV7-9 to TRBJ2-1; 11 bases are a match to TRBD2. CDR1 is SEHNR, CDR2 FQNEAQ, per germline (reference sequence). Trimming took 5 bases from V and 14 from J; bases not matched to a gene: 17. The CDR3 is 16 amino acids. Here the CDR3 reads CASSPPIAGGPFREFF. DNA of the CDR3: TGTGCCAGCAGCCCTCCTATAGCGGGAGGGCCTTTTCGGGAGTTCTTC.

This chain links TRBV7-2 with TRBJ2-5; 9 bases line up with TRBD1. The CDR3 is 16 residues long. The ends lost 5 bases at V and 4 bases at J; junction bases unmatched: 11. CDR1 and CDR2 from the germline V gene are SGHTA and FQGNSA. The DNA of the CDR3 is TGTGCCAGCAGCCAAGTGACAGGGGGGGTCCGAGAGACCCAGTACTTC. This gives the protein CASSQVTGGVRETQYF.

The rearrangement links TRBV28 to TRBJ2-7; TRBD1 is a possible D gene (9 bases). Germline lookup yields CDR1 MDHEN and CDR2 SYDVKM. The V end lost 5 bases, the J end lost 4 bases, and 27 bases lay between the germline ends. The CDR3 totals 18 residues. The CDR3 DNA is TGTGCCAGCAGTCAGGGGACAGGGAGCGGGAGAGTTAGGTACGAGCAGTACTTC. Translating it yields CASSQGTGSGRVRYEQYF.

This chain connects TRBV9 to TRBJ2-1; possible D gene TRBD2, 6 bases. V was pared by 0 bases and J by 8 bases, with 21 bases between. The CDR3 spans 17 residues. Germline CDR1 reads SGDLS; CDR2 reads YYNGEE. CDR3 sequence: CASSVELTGDYMDEQFF. CDR3 nucleotides: TGTGCCAGCAGCGTAGAATTAACGGGGGATTATATGGATGAGCAGTTCTTC.

Only a few counts were recorded for this clone. Sequence at one end of the junction differs from germline and may be a read error. The V and J genes are TRBV7-9 and TRBJ2-7; TRBD2 matches at 11 bases. The length of the CDR3 is 14 residues. Germline CDR1 and CDR2: SEHNR and FQNEAQ (reference sequence). DNA for the CDR3: TGTTCCAGCAGCACTAGCGGGAGTTTTTACGAGCAGTACTTC. It yields the protein CSSSTSGSFYEQYF.

A few counts support this clone. This CDR3 is CASSTGQGSNSPLHF. The CDR3 bases are TGCGCCAGCAGCACAGGACAGGGGTCTAATTCACCCCTCCACTTT. The V call is TRBV5-1, the J call TRBJ1-6, with TRBD1 matching over 9 bases. Germline-derived CDR1 and CDR2 are SGHRS and YFSETQ. The CDR3 runs to 15 residues. Trimming removed 4 bases from V and 6 bases from J; junction bases left unmatched: 5.

The chain employs TRBV6-4 and TRBJ2-1; 13 nucleotides line up with TRBD2. V trimming: 5 bases; J trimming: 9 bases; junction bases outside the gene matches: 4. The CDR3 is 14 amino acids. Germline V gives CDR1 MRHNA, CDR2 SNTAGT. In nucleotides, the CDR3 is TGTGCCAGCAGTCGACTAGCGGGGGGCGGTGAGCAGTTCTTC. Protein: CASSRLAGGGEQFF.

The V and J genes are TRBV2 and TRBJ2-3, with 12 bases that match TRBD2. The ends lost 2 bases at V and 2 bases at J; junction bases unmatched: 5. CDR1 and CDR2 from the germline V gene are SNHLY and FYNNEI. This CDR3 spans 17 amino acids. CDR3 protein: CASSERLAGDFTDTQYF. CDR3 nucleotide sequence: TGTGCCAGCAGTGAAAGACTAGCGGGGGACTTCACAGATACGCAGTATTTT.

The rearrangement links TRBV28 to TRBJ1-5; D not resolved. This CDR3 is built from 12 residues. The V gene's germline CDR1 is MDHEN and CDR2 SYDVKM. Trimming took 6 bases from V and 3 from J, leaving 6 bases between them. The DNA of the CDR3 is TGTGCCAGCAGAATACACAATCAGCCCCAGCATTTT. It specifies CASRIHNQPQHF.

V gene TRBV4-3 combines with J gene TRBJ1-5; D unclear. CDR3 length: 15 amino acids. The V and J ends lost 0 bases and 5 bases respectively, with 11 bases between them. CDR1 and CDR2 from the germline V gene are LGHNA and YSLEER. In DNA form, the CDR3 reads TGCGCCAGCAGCCAAGAAAACCTAGCGTATCAGCCCCAGCATTTT. This gives the protein CASSQENLAYQPQHF.

The chain uses TRBV5-1 and TRBJ2-3, with TRBD1 identical over 11 bases. Losses at the gene ends were 3 bases for V and 4 bases for J; bases not matched to a gene: 7. This CDR3 region has 16 residues. The germline gives CDR1 SGHRS, CDR2 YFSETQ. CDR3 sequence: CASSSGGQGAADTQYF. The CDR3 DNA reads TGCGCCAGCAGCTCCGGCGGACAGGGGGCCGCAGATACGCAGTATTTT.

With respect to this clone: Compared with germline, one end of the junction differs, possibly owing to a read error. CDR3 sequence: CSAKTGGGYPF. The CDR3 DNA is TGCAGTGCAAAGACAGGGGGAGGCTACCCCTTC. The chain has TRBV20-1 and TRBJ1-2, with 9 positions matching TRBD1. CDR1 DFQATT and CDR2 SNEGSKA come from the germline V gene (reference sequence). The CDR3 has 11 amino acids.

V is TRBV10-1 and J is TRBJ2-3; D gene uncertain. V was shortened by 6 bases and J by 0 bases, with 7 bases between the two germline ends. The CDR3 extends over 13 amino acids. Germline loops: CDR1 WNHNN, CDR2 SYGVQD (reference sequence). CDR3 amino acids: CASRADSTDTQYF. CDR3 nucleotides: TGCGCCAGCAGGGCTGATAGCACAGATACGCAGTATTTT.

This clone was counted once. The chain employs TRBV7-3 and TRBJ2-5, with D uncertain. With 4 bases removed from V and 4 bases from J, the gap between germline ends came to 10 bases. The CDR3 has 13 residues. Germline V gene sequence: CDR1 SGHTA, CDR2 FQGTGA. Written as DNA, the CDR3 is TGTGCCAGCAGCTCGGGTCCTCTAGAGACCCAGTACTTC. Translating gives CASSSGPLETQYF.

The chain combines TRBV6-5 with TRBJ2-2; the match to TRBD1 covers 9 bases. The germline V gene has CDR1 MNHEY and CDR2 SVGAGI. V trimming: 6 bases; J trimming: 6 bases; junction bases outside the gene matches: 2. There are 13 residues in the CDR3. CDR3 in DNA: TGTGCCAGCAGACAGGGGGCTGCCGGGGAGCTGTTTTTT. Protein sequence: CASRQGAAGELFF.

The J gene is TRBJ1-1, the V gene TRBV19, with D unresolved. This CDR3 comprises 15 residues. Germline V gene data show CDR1 as LNHDA and CDR2 as SQIVND (reference sequence). Trimming took off 1 base at V and 0 bases at J, with 9 bases between the two ends. The CDR3 DNA is TGTGCCAGTAGTATAGCTGCCCACATGAACACTGAAGCTTTCTTT. Its protein is CASSIAAHMNTEAFF.